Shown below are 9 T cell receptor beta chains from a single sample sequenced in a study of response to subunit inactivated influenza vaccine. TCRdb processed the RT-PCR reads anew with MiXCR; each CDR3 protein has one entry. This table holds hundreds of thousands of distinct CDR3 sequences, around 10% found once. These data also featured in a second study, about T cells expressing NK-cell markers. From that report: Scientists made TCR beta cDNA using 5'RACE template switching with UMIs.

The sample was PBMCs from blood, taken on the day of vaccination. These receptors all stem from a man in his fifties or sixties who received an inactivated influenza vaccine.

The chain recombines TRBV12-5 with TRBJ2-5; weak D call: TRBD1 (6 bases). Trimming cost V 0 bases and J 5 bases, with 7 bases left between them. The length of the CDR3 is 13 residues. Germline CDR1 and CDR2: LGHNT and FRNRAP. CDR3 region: CASGLVGGETQYF. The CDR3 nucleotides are TGTGCTAGTGGTTTGGTAGGGGGTGAGACCCAGTACTTC.

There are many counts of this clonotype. For the CDR3, the DNA is TGTGCCAGCAGTTTACACGGACGGGGCAATCAGCCCCAGCATTTT. It is translated as CASSLHGRGNQPQHF. The chain is built from TRBV6-5 and TRBJ1-5; D not certain. Germline values: CDR1 MNHEY, CDR2 SVGAGI. The V end lost 4 bases, the J end lost 2 bases, and 12 bases lay between the germline ends. The CDR3 length is 15 residues.

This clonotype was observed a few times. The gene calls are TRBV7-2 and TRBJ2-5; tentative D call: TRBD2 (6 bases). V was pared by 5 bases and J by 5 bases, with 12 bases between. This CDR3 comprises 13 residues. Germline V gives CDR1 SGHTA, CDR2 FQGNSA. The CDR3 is CASSRGWRETQYF. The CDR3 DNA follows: TGTGCCAGCAGCCGGGGGTGGCGGGAGACCCAGTACTTC. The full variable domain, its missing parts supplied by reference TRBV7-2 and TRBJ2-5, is GAGVSQSPSNKVTEKGKDVELRCDPISGHTALYWYRQSLGQGLEFLIYFQGNSAPDKSGLPSDRFSAERTGGSVSTLTIQRTQQEDSAVYLCASSRGWRETQYFGPGTRLLVL.

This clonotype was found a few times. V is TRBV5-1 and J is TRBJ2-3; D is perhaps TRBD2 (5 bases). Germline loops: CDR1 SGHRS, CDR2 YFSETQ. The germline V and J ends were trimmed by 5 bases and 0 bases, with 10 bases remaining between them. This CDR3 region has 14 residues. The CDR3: CASRETTSTDTQYF. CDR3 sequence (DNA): TGCGCCAGCAGGGAGACTACTAGCACAGATACGCAGTATTTT.

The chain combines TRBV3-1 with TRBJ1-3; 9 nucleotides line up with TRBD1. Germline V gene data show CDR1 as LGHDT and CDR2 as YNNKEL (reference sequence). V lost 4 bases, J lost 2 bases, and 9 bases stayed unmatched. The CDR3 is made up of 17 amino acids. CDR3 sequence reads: CASSPTGTGWTGNTIYF. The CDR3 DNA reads TGTGCCAGCAGCCCCACTGGGACAGGGTGGACTGGAAACACCATATATTTT.

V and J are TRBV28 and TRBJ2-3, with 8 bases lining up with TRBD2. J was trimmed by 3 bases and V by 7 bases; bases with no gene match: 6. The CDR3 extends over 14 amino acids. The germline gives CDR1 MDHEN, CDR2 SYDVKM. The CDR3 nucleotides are TGTGCCAGCACGGGGGGGGGGCCGACAGATACGCAGTATTTT. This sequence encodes CASTGGGPTDTQYF.

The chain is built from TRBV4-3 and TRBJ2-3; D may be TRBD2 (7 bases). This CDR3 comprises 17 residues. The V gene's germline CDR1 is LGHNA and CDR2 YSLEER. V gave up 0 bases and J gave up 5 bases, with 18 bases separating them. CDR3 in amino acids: CASSQESRGGRLDTQYF. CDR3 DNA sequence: TGCGCCAGCAGCCAAGAGAGCCGCGGGGGCAGGTTAGATACGCAGTATTTT.

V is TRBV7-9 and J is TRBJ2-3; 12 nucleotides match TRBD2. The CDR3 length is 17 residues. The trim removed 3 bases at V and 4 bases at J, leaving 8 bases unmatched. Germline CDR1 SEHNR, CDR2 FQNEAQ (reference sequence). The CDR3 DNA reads TGTGCCAGCAGCTTCGTGACTAGCGGGAGAGGGGCAGATACGCAGTATTTT. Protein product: CASSFVTSGRGADTQYF. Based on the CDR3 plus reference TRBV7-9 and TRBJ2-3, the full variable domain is DTGVSQNPRHKITKRGQNVTFRCDPISEHNRLYWYRQTLGQGPEFLTYFQNEAQLEKSRLLSDRFSAERPKGSFSTLEIQRTEQGDSAMYLCASSFVTSGRGADTQYFGPGTRLTVL.

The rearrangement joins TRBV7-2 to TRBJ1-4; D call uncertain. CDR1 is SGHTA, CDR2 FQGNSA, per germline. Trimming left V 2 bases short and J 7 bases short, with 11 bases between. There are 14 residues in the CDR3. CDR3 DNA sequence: TGTGCCAGCAGCTTAACGGGTGTGGGTGAAAAACTGTTTTTT. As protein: CASSLTGVGEKLFF.